This TCR beta chain emerged from a study of cytomegalovirus exposure and HLA in healthy donors. Study observations and caveats: An ancestry cluster, one associated with Asian ancestry, reportedly showed fewer N-insertions than the roughly 670-donor mean in a later analysis. Researchers reported in a later analysis that a missense DCLRE1C variant was tied to TCR beta V- and J-gene trimming. Cytomegalovirus-associated status was assigned to approximately 160 TCR beta chains.

PCR employed 60 Vbeta and 13 Jbeta primers. Only in-frame clones appear in the TCRdb table, and some are missing; sequencing was by immunoSEQ multiplex PCR. The table has around 90,000 clones, approximately 65% seen once. About this clone itself: What it recognizes is unknown.

Germline CDR1 reads MNHEY; CDR2 reads SMNVEV (reference sequence). V was pared by 3 bases and J by 8 bases, with 16 bases between. This CDR3 comprises 14 residues. The origin of this receptor is a woman in her twenties or thirties in good health and CMV-seropositive. Sequencing was done on a sample of PBMCs. The rearrangement uses TRBV27 and TRBJ1-2; tentatively, D is TRBD1 (6 bases). CDR3 in DNA: TGTGCCAGCAGTTTCTTCGGGGGGGCGGGAGGCTACACCTTC. This sequence encodes CASSFFGGAGGYTF.